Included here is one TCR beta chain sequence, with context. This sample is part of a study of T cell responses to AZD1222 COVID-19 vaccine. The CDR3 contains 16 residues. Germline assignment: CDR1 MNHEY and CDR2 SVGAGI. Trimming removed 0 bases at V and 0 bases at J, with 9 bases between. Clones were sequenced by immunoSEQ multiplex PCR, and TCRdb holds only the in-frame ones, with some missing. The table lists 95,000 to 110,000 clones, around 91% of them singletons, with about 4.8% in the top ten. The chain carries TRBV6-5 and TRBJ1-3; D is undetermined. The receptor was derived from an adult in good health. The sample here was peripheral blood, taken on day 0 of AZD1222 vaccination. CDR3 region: CASSYSASTSGNTIYF. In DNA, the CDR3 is TGTGCCAGCAGTTACTCGGCGTCGACCTCTGGAAACACCATATATTTT.